A single sample is the source of the 26 T cell receptor beta chains below, sequenced in a study of shared clonotypes between healthy human individuals. Produced via immunoSEQ multiplex PCR; TCRdb's table is partial and in-frame only. The sample holds around 980,000 clones, more than 75% seen once. The sequencing sample was made of memory CD4+ T cells from PBMCs. Subset: CD45RA-negative fraction. The source of these receptors is a man aged 18 to 30 in good health. Some clones in this sample may be carry-over from other donors' samples.

The gene calls are TRBV5-6 and TRBJ2-2; 12 bases fit TRBD2. V lost 5 bases and J lost 2; bases outside the gene matches: 10. The CDR3 loop spans 18 amino acids. Germline V CDR1 and CDR2: SGHDT, YYEEEE. CDR3 protein: CASSPPWGLAGNTGELFF. DNA of the CDR3: TGTGCCAGCAGTCCCCCCTGGGGACTAGCGGGCAACACCGGGGAGCTGTTTTTT. The full variable domain, with the rest looked up from reference TRBV5-6 and TRBJ2-2, is DAGVTQSPTHLIKTRGQQVTLRCSPKSGHDTVSWYQQALGQGPQFIFQYYEEEERQRGNFPDRFSGHQFPNYSSELNVNALLLGDSALYLCASSPPWGLAGNTGELFFGEGSRLTVL.

The rearrangement uses TRBV10-3 and TRBJ2-2; TRBD2 matches at 12 bases. With V trimmed by 10 bases and J by 7 bases, 10 bases remained unmatched. The CDR3 spans 15 residues. Germline CDR1 is ENHRY and CDR2 is SYGVKD. CDR3 nucleotide sequence: TGTGCCACTAACCGACTAGCGGGAGCTGACGGGGAGCTGTTTTTT. This encodes CATNRLAGADGELFF.

This clone showed up just once. Other DNA sequences in this specimen translate into the identical CDR3. V gene TRBV28 combines with J gene TRBJ2-7; D is possibly TRBD2 (6 bases). CDR1 and CDR2 (germline): MDHEN, SYDVKM. CDR3 length: 13 amino acids. The V gene lost 4 bases and the J gene lost 0 bases, with 7 bases spanning the gap. This CDR3 reads CASSSGSSYEQYF. The CDR3 DNA is TGTGCCAGCAGTTCCGGGAGCTCCTACGAGCAGTACTTC.

The chain uses TRBV5-1 and TRBJ2-1; D may be TRBD2 (6 bases). This CDR3 has 16 residues. In germline, CDR1 is SGHRS, CDR2 YFSETQ. Trimming shortened V by 4 bases and J by 4 bases, and 18 bases separated the two germline ends. CDR3: CASSPLTSWAYNEQFF. CDR3 coding DNA: TGCGCCAGCAGCCCCCTTACTAGCTGGGCGTACAATGAGCAGTTCTTC. Full variable domain (outside the CDR3, taken from reference TRBV5-1 and TRBJ2-1): KAGVTQTPRYLIKTRGQQVTLSCSPISGHRSVSWYQQTPGQGLQFLFEYFSETQRNKGNFPGRFSGRQFSNSRSEMNVSTLELGDSALYLCASSPLTSWAYNEQFFGPGTRLTVL.

The J gene is TRBJ2-1, the V gene TRBV7-7; 7 nucleotides align to TRBD2. The V and J ends lost 5 bases and 4 bases, in that order; junction bases with no gene match: 11. The germline V gene has CDR1 SSHAT and CDR2 FNYEAQ (reference sequence). The CDR3 runs 16 residues. The CDR3 region is CASSPGGASGYNEQFF. DNA for the CDR3: TGTGCCAGCAGCCCCGGCGGGGCTAGCGGTTACAATGAGCAGTTCTTC. Full variable domain (missing parts from reference TRBV7-7 and TRBJ2-1): GAGVSQSPRYKVTKRGQDVTLRCDPISSHATLYWYQQALGQGPEFLTYFNYEAQPDKSGLPSDRFSAERPEGSISTLTIQRTEQRDSAMYRCASSPGGASGYNEQFFGPGTRLTVL.

The chain combines TRBV18 with TRBJ1-2; D is unresolved. In germline, CDR1 is KGHSH, CDR2 LQKENI. The germline V and J ends were trimmed by 2 bases and 0 bases, with 7 bases remaining between them. There are 14 residues in the CDR3. CDR3: CASSPVPTNYGYTF. In DNA, the CDR3 is TGTGCCAGCTCACCAGTCCCAACTAACTATGGCTACACCTTC. The full variable domain, in which reference TRBV18 and TRBJ1-2 provide the parts outside the CDR3, is NAGVMQNPRHLVRRRGQEARLRCSPMKGHSHVYWYRQLPEEGLKFMVYLQKENIIDESGMPKERFSAEFPKEGPSILRIQQVVRGDSAAYFCASSPVPTNYGYTFGSGTRLTVV.

This rearrangement joins TRBV7-8 to TRBJ1-2, with D perhaps TRBD1 (5 bases). V dropped 1 base and J dropped 8 bases, with 20 bases sitting between them. The CDR3 is made up of 16 amino acids. The germline V gene encodes CDR1 SGHVS and CDR2 FQNEAQ. The CDR3 loop is CASSLEYATAHVGYTF. CDR3 bases: TGTGCCAGCAGCTTAGAATATGCGACAGCTCATGTCGGCTACACCTTC.

This clone was seen once. The rearrangement joins TRBV4-1 to TRBJ2-2; 10 bases map to TRBD2. The length of the CDR3 is 15 residues. The germline V gene encodes CDR1 MGHRA and CDR2 YSYEKL. V was clipped by 6 bases and J by 2 bases; unmatched bases: 3. The CDR3 DNA reads as TGCGCCAGCAGGATACTAGCGGGAAACACCGGGGAGCTGTTTTTT. Translation: CASRILAGNTGELFF.

This chain connects TRBV7-2 to TRBJ1-2; 12 bases are shared with TRBD1. V was pared by 6 bases and J by 4 bases, with 18 bases of the junction left unmatched. From germline, CDR1 is SGHTA and CDR2 FQGNSA. This CDR3 contains 19 residues. This CDR3 reads CASRNPGQGAVGVSYGYTF. In DNA form, the CDR3 reads TGTGCCAGCAGAAACCCGGGACAGGGGGCGGTAGGGGTGAGCTATGGCTACACCTTC.

The V call is TRBV2, the J call TRBJ1-2; 7 bases are a match to TRBD1. V shed 5 bases, J shed 3 bases, and the junction held 6 bases outside the gene matches. This CDR3 has 14 residues. Germline CDR1 is SNHLY and CDR2 is FYNNEI. The CDR3 is CASSPQGGDYGYTF. The CDR3 DNA follows: TGTGCCAGCAGTCCTCAGGGGGGCGACTATGGCTACACCTTC.

The chain employs TRBV5-1 and TRBJ2-3, with TRBD2 identical over 10 bases. Losses at the gene ends were 4 bases for V and 4 bases for J; bases not matched to a gene: 9. CDR3 length equals 16 residues. Per the germline V gene, CDR1 is SGHRS and CDR2 is YFSETQ. CDR3 bases: TGCGCCAGCAGCCAAACTAGCGGGATATCCGCAGATACGCAGTATTTT. Protein product: CASSQTSGISADTQYF.

As regards this clone: A far larger clone is off by one base, so a read error is likely. The rearrangement uses TRBV30 and TRBJ1-2; no reliable D call. Germline V lookup: CDR1 GTSNPN, CDR2 SVGIG (reference sequence). The CDR3 spans 13 residues. The CDR3: CAWSPASNCGYTF. DNA of the CDR3: TGTGCCTGGAGCCCAGCATCAAACTGTGGCTACACCTTC.

Points on this clone: The sample carries other DNA sequences with the same CDR3. The V and J genes are TRBV18 and TRBJ1-5, with TRBD1 identical over 9 bases. The CDR3 runs 14 residues. After removal of 2 bases from V and 5 bases from J, the junction contained 1 base not matched to a gene. Germline values: CDR1 KGHSH, CDR2 LQKENI. The CDR3 reads CASSPGTGYQPQHF. CDR3 DNA: TGTGCCAGCTCACCAGGGACAGGGTATCAGCCCCAGCATTTT.

V and J are TRBV27 and TRBJ2-6; D call uncertain. The ends were cut back, 2 bases at V and 3 bases at J, with 8 bases in the middle. Germline V gene sequence: CDR1 MNHEY, CDR2 SMNVEV (reference sequence). This CDR3 region has 15 residues. The DNA of the CDR3 is TGTGCCAGCAGTTTAAGTGGCGGTGGGGCCAACGTCCTGACTTTC. Its protein product is CASSLSGGGANVLTF.

This clone was recorded a few times. Other DNA variants within this sample encode the same CDR3. This chain connects TRBV7-9 to TRBJ2-5, with TRBD1 matching over 10 bases. This CDR3 contains 14 residues. J was trimmed by 5 bases and V by 4 bases; bases with no gene match: 4. Germline lookup yields CDR1 SEHNR and CDR2 FQNEAQ (reference sequence). In nucleotides, the CDR3 is TGTGCCAGCAGCTCCCCGGGACAGGGGGAGACCCAGTACTTC. Translated, it gives CASSSPGQGETQYF.

This clone was seen just once. This may be a read error, as it is one base from a much larger clone. The chain is built from TRBV20-1 and TRBJ2-5; D uncertain. Between the trimmed V and J ends, which lost 3 bases and 5 bases, there was a span of 4 bases. The CDR3 is 10 residues long. Germline loops: CDR1 DFQATT, CDR2 SNEGSKA (reference sequence). CDR3 loop: CSASDETQYF. The CDR3 coding sequence is TGCAGTGCTAGTGACGAGACCCAGTACTTC.

The chain has TRBV7-8 and TRBJ2-5; D unclear. This CDR3 is built from 15 residues. V was pared by 1 base and J by 5 bases, with 14 bases between. Germline lookup yields CDR1 SGHVS and CDR2 FQNEAQ. CDR3 amino acids: CASSLGRTLGETQYF. The CDR3 coding sequence is TGTGCCAGCAGCTTAGGACGCACCCTTGGGGAGACCCAGTACTTC.

The chain employs TRBV10-2 and TRBJ2-7, with TRBD1 matching over 8 bases. The CDR3 runs 14 residues. V lost 3 bases to trimming and J lost 3 bases; unmatched junction nucleotides: 4. The germline gives CDR1 WSHSY, CDR2 SAAADI. CDR3 DNA: TGCGCCAGCAGTGATAAAGACAGGGGCTACGAGCAGTACTTC. Its protein is CASSDKDRGYEQYF.

The V gene is TRBV7-8, the J gene TRBJ2-2; D call uncertain. This CDR3 contains 15 residues. The germline CDR1 and CDR2 sequences are SGHVS and FQNEAQ. Trimming shortened V by 10 bases and J by 1 base, and 16 bases separated the two germline ends. DNA for the CDR3: TGTGCCACCCAATTAATACGGAGGAACACCGGGGAGCTGTTTTTT. This gives the protein CATQLIRRNTGELFF.

The J gene is TRBJ2-1, the V gene TRBV7-2; the D gene is possibly TRBD2 (5 bases). Germline V gene lookup returns CDR1 SGHTA and CDR2 FQGNSA. This CDR3 is 13 amino acids long. V lost 4 bases, J lost 5 bases, and 9 bases lay in between. CDR3 bases: TGTGCCAGCAGCTCGGACTTGGACAATGAGCAGTTCTTC. Its translation is CASSSDLDNEQFF.

The chain employs TRBV6-5 and TRBJ1-2; 8 bases fit TRBD1. CDR3 size: 12 residues. The V segment lost 6 bases and the J segment 10 bases; nucleotides outside the gene matches: 7. Germline assignment: CDR1 MNHEY and CDR2 SVGAGI. CDR3 protein: CASSSTGEDYTF. CDR3 nucleotides: TGTGCCAGCAGCTCGACAGGGGAGGACTACACCTTC.

CDR3 region: CASSPYHMGTGYEQYF. The CDR3 nucleotides read TGTGCCAGCTCACCTTACCACATGGGAACTGGCTACGAGCAGTACTTC. The chain combines TRBV18 with TRBJ2-7; D is ambiguous. Trimming cost V 3 bases and J 3 bases, with 18 bases left between them. Germline values: CDR1 KGHSH, CDR2 LQKENI. The CDR3 totals 16 residues. Based on the CDR3 plus reference TRBV18 and TRBJ2-7, the full variable domain is NAGVMQNPRHLVRRRGQEARLRCSPMKGHSHVYWYRQLPEEGLKFMVYLQKENIIDESGMPKERFSAEFPKEGPSILRIQQVVRGDSAAYFCASSPYHMGTGYEQYFGPGTRLTVT.

About this clone: Other nucleotide sequences in the sample specify the same CDR3. V gene TRBV10-3 combines with J gene TRBJ2-7, with D unclear. Germline lookup yields CDR1 ENHRY and CDR2 SYGVKD. The CDR3 contains 12 residues. The V gene lost 4 bases and the J gene lost 3 bases, with 7 bases spanning the gap. CDR3 sequence reads: CAISAGNYEQYF. The CDR3, as DNA: TGTGCCATCAGTGCCGGTAACTACGAGCAGTACTTC.

The chain has TRBV9 and TRBJ2-3; D is uncertain. Germline CDR1 and CDR2: SGDLS and YYNGEE. The CDR3 is 15 amino acids. Trimming cost V 4 bases and J 8 bases, with 20 bases left between them. The CDR3 here is CASSSAEVTLATQYF. As DNA, the CDR3 is TGTGCCAGCAGCTCCGCCGAGGTGACGCTTGCTACGCAGTATTTT.

This sequence joins TRBV2 and TRBJ2-5, with 15 bases that match TRBD2. After removal of 11 bases from V and 5 bases from J, the junction contained 12 bases not matched to a gene. In germline, CDR1 is SNHLY, CDR2 FYNNEI. CDR3 size: 16 residues. The CDR3 region is CARDGLAGGPGETQYF. CDR3 bases: TGTGCCCGAGACGGACTAGCGGGAGGGCCGGGGGAGACCCAGTACTTC. The full variable domain, with the rest looked up from reference TRBV2 and TRBJ2-5, is EPEVTQTPSHQVTQMGQEVILRCVPISNHLYFYWYRQILGQKVEFLVSFYNNEISEKSEIFDDQFSVERPDGSNFTLKIRSTKLEDSAMYFCARDGLAGGPGETQYFGPGTRLLVL.

This chain connects TRBV28 to TRBJ1-1; the D is unclear. The V gene lost 6 bases and the J gene lost 10 bases, with 18 bases spanning the gap. Germline V gene sequence: CDR1 MDHEN, CDR2 SYDVKM. The CDR3 sequence is 13 residues long. This CDR3 reads CASRGPTRGGAFF. The CDR3 DNA reads TGTGCCAGCAGAGGACCGACGCGGGGTGGAGCTTTCTTT.